This T cell receptor beta chain came from a study of beta chain features in type 1 diabetes. Study-level background: Examination of sorted cells across all samples involved 100 million or so cells.

The entirety of the isolated RNA underwent reverse transcription, so expressed TCRB transcripts were sequenced. Data came from immunoSEQ multiplex PCR; TCRdb stores just in-frame clones and leaves some out. The data hold 250,000 to 350,000 clones, with roughly an eighth observed a single time. This clone turned up a few times. The antigen is unknown. CD45RO/CCR7/CD25/CD127/CD95/CD27 staining was used to isolate CD4+ naive, central memory, regulatory and stem cell-like memory cells by sorting. Study findings and constraints: People with Type 1 diabetes carried modestly yet significantly shorter TCRB CDR3s in all four CD4+ subsets.

This sequence was found in a young man with type 1 diabetes. Material: naive CD4+ T cells from blood.

In DNA form, the CDR3 reads TGTGCCAGCAGCGAGAGGGGTCTAGCGCCAGATACGCAGTATTTT. It translates to CASSERGLAPDTQYF. The chain employs TRBV9 and TRBJ2-3; maybe TRBD2 (6 bases). CDR1 SGDLS and CDR2 YYNGEE come from the germline V gene. The CDR3 extends over 15 amino acids. V lost 3 bases to trimming and J lost 4 bases, with 15 bases between them.